These 10 T cell receptor beta chains originate from one sample sequenced in a study of blood T cells in healthy people across ages. Primed by a sample-barcoded 5' primer and a J-beta primer mix, a second PCR proceeded for about 7 to 11 cycles. TCRdb fed the 5' RACE reads into MiXCR, producing one record per CDR3 protein. The data contain 1.4 million to 1.5 million distinct CDR3 sequences, 35% to 45% of them singletons. The sequencing sample was made of blood. The receptor set was obtained from a woman aged 18 to 35 in good health.

V and J are TRBV10-3 and TRBJ2-1; 12 bases fit TRBD2. Germline CDR1 ENHRY, CDR2 SYGVKD. This CDR3 has 14 amino acids. Unmatched junction bases numbered 7, after V lost 8 bases and J lost 8 bases. The CDR3 sequence: CAIQTSGSRDEQFF. The CDR3 DNA reads TGTGCCATCCAGACTAGCGGGAGTCGCGATGAGCAGTTCTTC.

This clonotype was observed at least ten times. The chain has TRBV3-1 and TRBJ2-1; D tentatively fits TRBD1 or TRBD2 (5 bases each). There are 13 residues in the CDR3. The germline V gene encodes CDR1 LGHDT and CDR2 YNNKEL (reference sequence). V lost 3 bases to trimming and J lost 3 bases, with 6 bases between them. As DNA, the CDR3 is TGTGCCAGCAGCCAGGGGGACTACAATGAGCAGTTCTTC. This translates into CASSQGDYNEQFF.

The rearrangement links TRBV5-6 to TRBJ2-1; 7 positions match TRBD2. Germline assignment: CDR1 SGHDT and CDR2 YYEEEE. The CDR3 has 15 amino acids. The ends lost 5 bases at V and 9 bases at J; junction bases unmatched: 14. The CDR3 loop reads CASSPYTGRRSEQFF. CDR3 bases: TGTGCCAGCAGTCCATACACCGGGAGGCGCAGTGAGCAGTTCTTC.

The J gene is TRBJ1-5, the V gene TRBV6-5; D is perhaps TRBD1 (5 bases). V shed 2 bases and J shed 5 bases, with 10 bases lying between them. This CDR3 contains 14 residues. Looked up from germline, CDR1 is MNHEY and CDR2 is SVGAGI. The CDR3 DNA reads TGTGCCAGCAGTTACGGGGGGTTCCATCAGCCCCAGCATTTT. It encodes CASSYGGFHQPQHF.

This chain joins TRBV7-8 and TRBJ1-5, with D perhaps matching TRBD1 (5 bases). Trimming shortened V by 0 bases and J by 5 bases, and 8 bases separated the two germline ends. There are 14 residues in the CDR3. Germline V gene data show CDR1 as SGHVS and CDR2 as FQNEAQ. CDR3 in DNA: TGTGCCAGCAGCTTAGCTCTACAGGATCAGCCCCAGCATTTT. It specifies CASSLALQDQPQHF.

The rearrangement links TRBV4-2 to TRBJ2-5; D might be TRBD1 (5 bases). CDR1 and CDR2 from the germline V gene are LGHNA and YNFKEQ. Trimming removed 0 bases from V and 11 bases from J, with 22 bases in between. CDR3 length: 16 residues. CDR3 region: CASSQDRASLGDEQYF. The CDR3 nucleotides are TGTGCCAGCAGCCAAGATAGGGCCAGCCTAGGGGATGAGCAGTACTTC.

The chain uses TRBV10-3 and TRBJ2-7; 10 nucleotides agree with TRBD2. CDR1 and CDR2 from the germline V gene are ENHRY and SYGVKD. The CDR3 contains 16 residues. V lost 2 bases, J lost 4 bases, and 8 bases stayed unmatched. CDR3 amino acids: CAISEVSSGSRYEQYF. Written as DNA, the CDR3 is TGTGCCATCAGTGAGGTCTCTAGCGGGAGTCGGTACGAGCAGTACTTC.

V and J are TRBV7-2 and TRBJ2-7; 8 bases map to TRBD2. Germline values: CDR1 SGHTA, CDR2 FQGNSA. V trimming: 5 bases; J trimming: 0 bases; junction bases outside the gene matches: 6. The CDR3 is 15 amino acids. The CDR3 DNA sequence: TGTGCCAGCAGCGGTAGCGGGGTGCGCTCCTACGAGCAGTACTTC. Protein product: CASSGSGVRSYEQYF. Looking up the rest from reference TRBV7-2 and TRBJ2-7 gives the full variable domain: GAGVSQSPSNKVTEKGKDVELRCDPISGHTALYWYRQSLGQGLEFLIYFQGNSAPDKSGLPSDRFSAERTGGSVSTLTIQRTQQEDSAVYLCASSGSGVRSYEQYFGPGTRLTVT.

The J gene is TRBJ2-7, the V gene TRBV7-9, with 9 bases fitting TRBD1. The CDR3 sequence is 15 residues long. From germline, CDR1 is SEHNR and CDR2 FQNEAQ (reference sequence). The trim removed 4 bases at V and 3 bases at J, leaving 7 bases unmatched. The CDR3 protein is CASSSRTGELYEQYF. CDR3 nucleotides: TGTGCCAGCAGCTCCCGGACAGGGGAACTCTACGAGCAGTACTTC.

The V and J genes are TRBV7-2 and TRBJ2-7, with D perhaps TRBD2 (5 bases). V shed 4 bases and J shed 8 bases, with 21 bases lying between them. Germline CDR1 reads SGHTA; CDR2 reads FQGNSA. This CDR3 comprises 15 residues. The CDR3 is CASSSGLAGRNKQYF. CDR3 DNA sequence: TGTGCCAGCAGCTCGGGGTTGGCTGGGCGGAACAAGCAGTACTTC.